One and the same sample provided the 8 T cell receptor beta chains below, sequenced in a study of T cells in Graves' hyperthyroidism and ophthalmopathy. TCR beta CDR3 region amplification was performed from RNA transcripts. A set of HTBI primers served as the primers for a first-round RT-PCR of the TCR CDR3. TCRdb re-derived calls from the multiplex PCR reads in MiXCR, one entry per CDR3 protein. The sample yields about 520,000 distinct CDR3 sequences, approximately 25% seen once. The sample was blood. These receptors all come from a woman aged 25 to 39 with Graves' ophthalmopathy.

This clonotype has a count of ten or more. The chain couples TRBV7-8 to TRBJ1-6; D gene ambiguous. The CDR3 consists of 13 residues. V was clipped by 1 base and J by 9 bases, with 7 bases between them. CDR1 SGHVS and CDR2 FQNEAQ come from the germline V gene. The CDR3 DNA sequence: TGTGCCAGCAGCTTAGATCCGGCTTCACCCCTCCACTTT. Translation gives CASSLDPASPLHF.

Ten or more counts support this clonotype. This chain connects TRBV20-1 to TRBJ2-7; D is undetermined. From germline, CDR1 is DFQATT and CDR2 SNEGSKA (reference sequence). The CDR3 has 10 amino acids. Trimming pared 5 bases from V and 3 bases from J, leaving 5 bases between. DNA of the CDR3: TGCAGTGCTTCTGACTACGAGCAGTACTTC. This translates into CSASDYEQYF.

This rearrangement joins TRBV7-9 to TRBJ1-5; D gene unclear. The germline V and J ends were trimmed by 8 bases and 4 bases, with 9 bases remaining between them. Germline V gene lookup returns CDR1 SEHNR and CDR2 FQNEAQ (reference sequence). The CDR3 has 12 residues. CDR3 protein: CASGTPNQPQHF. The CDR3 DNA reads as TGTGCCAGCGGAACCCCGAATCAGCCCCAGCATTTT. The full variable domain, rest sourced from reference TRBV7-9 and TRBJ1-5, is DTGVSQNPRHKITKRGQNVTFRCDPISEHNRLYWYRQTLGQGPEFLTYFQNEAQLEKSRLLSDRFSAERPKGSFSTLEIQRTEQGDSAMYLCASGTPNQPQHFGDGTRLSIL.

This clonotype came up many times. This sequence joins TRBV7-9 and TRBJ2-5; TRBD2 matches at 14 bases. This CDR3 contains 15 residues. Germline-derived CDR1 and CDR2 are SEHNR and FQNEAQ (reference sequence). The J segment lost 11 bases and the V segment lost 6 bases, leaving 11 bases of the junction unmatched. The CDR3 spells CASRPPGLAGERQYF. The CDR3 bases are TGTGCCAGCAGACCTCCGGGACTAGCGGGGGAAAGACAGTACTTC.

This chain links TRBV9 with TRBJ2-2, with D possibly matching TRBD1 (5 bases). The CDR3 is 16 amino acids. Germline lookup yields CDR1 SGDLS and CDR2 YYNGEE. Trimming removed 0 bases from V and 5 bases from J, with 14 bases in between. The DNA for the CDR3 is TGTGCCAGCAGCGTAGGTGGGGCAGGATCGACCGGGGAGCTGTTTTTT. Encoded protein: CASSVGGAGSTGELFF.

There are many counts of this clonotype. Written as DNA, the CDR3 is TGTGCCAGCAAATCGAGCGGGGGAGACACCGGGGAGCTGTTTTTT. Its translation: CASKSSGGDTGELFF. This chain connects TRBV6-1 to TRBJ2-2; 8 positions agree with TRBD2. The CDR3 length is 15 residues. In germline, CDR1 is MNHNS, CDR2 SASEGT. The junction had 7 bases not matched to a gene; V was cut back by 7 bases and J by 3 bases.

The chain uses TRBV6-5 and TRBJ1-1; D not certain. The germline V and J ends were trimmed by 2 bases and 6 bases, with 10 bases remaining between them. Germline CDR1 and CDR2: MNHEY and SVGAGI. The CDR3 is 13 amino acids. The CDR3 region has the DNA TGTGCCAGCAGTTACCGGCCGTCTCCTGAAGCTTTCTTT. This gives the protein CASSYRPSPEAFF.

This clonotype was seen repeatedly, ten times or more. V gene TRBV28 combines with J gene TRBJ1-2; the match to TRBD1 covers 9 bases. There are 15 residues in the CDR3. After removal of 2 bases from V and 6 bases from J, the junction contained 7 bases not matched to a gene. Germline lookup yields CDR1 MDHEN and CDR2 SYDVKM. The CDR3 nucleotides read TGTGCCAGCAGTTTACCCGACAGGGGGGGAAATGGCTACACCTTC. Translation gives CASSLPDRGGNGYTF.